The present entry profiles one T cell receptor (beta chain) with its context. Its specificity is unknown. MiXCR, run by TCRdb on the reads, gives a single entry per CDR3 protein. The data show roughly 500,000 distinct CDR3 sequences, around a third seen once. The CDR3 has 15 residues. Germline CDR1 reads SGHVS; CDR2 reads FQNEAQ. J lost 6 bases, V lost 2 bases, and 4 bases had no gene match. This sample is part of a study of T cell repertoires in cytomegalovirus infection. Turning to the study itself: The authors relied on CMV epitopes, both recently identified HLA-C-restricted and well-studied HLA-B-restricted.

The chain recombines TRBV7-8 with TRBJ2-1; TRBD1 matches at 10 bases. Source: cultured PBMCs, taken from culture after CMV antigen stimulation. The receptor's source is a human donor in good health (CMV status not recorded). Some clones in this sample may be carry-over from other donors' samples. In nucleotides, the CDR3 is TGTGCCAGCAGCTTATCGGACAGGGGGATCAATGAGCAGTTCTTC. Residues: CASSLSDRGINEQFF.